Presented here are 15 T cell receptor beta chains from one specimen sequenced in a study of post-analysis software for immune sequencing data. TCR beta libraries were prepared from cDNA with unique molecular identifiers. MiXCR, applied by TCRdb to the PCR reads, yields one record per CDR3 protein. The sample lists under 200,000 distinct CDR3 sequences, roughly 40% occurring once. Sequenced material: blood, taken after autologous hematopoietic stem cell transplantation. The receptors come from a girl under 18 with multiple sclerosis.

Only a few counts were recorded for this clonotype. This chain links TRBV12-3 or TRBV12-4 with TRBJ2-3; TRBD2 matches 8 bases. This CDR3 comprises 16 residues. With 4 bases clipped from V and 2 bases from J, the junction kept 8 bases outside the gene matches. CDR3 DNA: TGTGCCAGCAGTTCAAGAAGAGCGGGAGTCACAGATACGCAGTATTTT. As protein: CASSSRRAGVTDTQYF.

This sequence joins TRBV24-1 and TRBJ1-2, with a weak D call TRBD1 (5 bases). The CDR3 totals 14 residues. V shed 4 bases and J shed 4 bases, with 12 bases lying between them. Per the germline V gene, CDR1 is KGHDR and CDR2 is SFDVKD. The CDR3 loop reads CATSERGFGYGYTF. The DNA of the CDR3 is TGTGCCACCAGTGAGCGGGGGTTTGGCTATGGCTACACCTTC.

V usage is TRBV28 and J usage is TRBJ2-1; 15 nucleotides line up with TRBD2. J lost 0 bases, V lost 7 bases, and 4 bases had no gene match. The CDR3 has 17 amino acids. Germline CDR1 MDHEN, CDR2 SYDVKM. CDR3 nucleotides: TGTGCCAGCAAAGGACTAGCGGGAGGGCCCTCCTACAATGAGCAGTTCTTC. This encodes CASKGLAGGPSYNEQFF.

The chain employs TRBV6-2 or TRBV6-3 and TRBJ2-7; the match to TRBD2 covers 11 bases. The length of the CDR3 is 15 residues. J gave up 2 bases and V 6 bases, and 6 bases lay outside the gene matches. The germline V gene has CDR1 MNHEY and CDR2 SVGEGT. The CDR3 reads CASRSLAGGPYEQYF. The CDR3 nucleotides read TGTGCCAGCAGGAGTTTAGCGGGAGGGCCCTACGAGCAGTACTTC.

To note about this clonotype: Mismatch with germline at one junction end may stem from a read error. The chain combines TRBV15 with TRBJ2-1, with TRBD2 as a possible D gene (6 bases). There are 16 residues in the CDR3. Germline V lookup: CDR1 LNHNV, CDR2 YYDKDF (reference sequence). The CDR3 DNA follows: TGTGCCACCAGCAGGAGATTCCGGGAGAATCTGAATGGGCAGTTCTTC. Encoded protein: CATSRRFRENLNGQFF. Together with reference TRBV15 and TRBJ2-1, the CDR3 gives the full variable domain: DAMVIQNPRYQVTQFGKPVTLSCSQTLNHNVMYWYQQKSSQAPKLLFHYYDKDFNNEADTPDNFQSRRPNTSFCFLDIRSPGLGDTAMYLCATSRRFRENLNGQFFGPGTRLTVL.

The rearrangement joins TRBV3-1 to TRBJ2-5; tentative D call: TRBD1 (6 bases). Judging by the DNA end, TRBJ2-7 fits better; the J call may be wrong. The CDR3 contains 16 residues. The germline CDR1 and CDR2 sequences are LGHDT and YNNKEL (reference sequence). CDR3 amino acids: CASSRHISRGSREQYF. The CDR3 DNA reads TGTGCCAGCAGCCGACATATTAGCAGGGGTTCACGCGAGCAGTACTTC.

This chain uses TRBV20-1 with TRBJ1-5; D is uncertain. The germline V gene has CDR1 DFQATT and CDR2 SNEGSKA (reference sequence). This CDR3 is built from 15 residues. V was cut by 2 bases and J by 1 base, with 12 bases left in between. CDR3 DNA sequence: TGCAGTGCTAGATTCGCGGGTTCAAGCAATCAGCCCCAGCATTTT. Its protein product is CSARFAGSSNQPQHF.

The chain combines TRBV28 with TRBJ2-6, with D perhaps TRBD1 (6 bases). The CDR3 covers 16 residues. Trimming pared 3 bases from V and 2 bases from J, leaving 11 bases between. Germline V gives CDR1 MDHEN, CDR2 SYDVKM. The CDR3 loop reads CASSLLRDTGANVLTF. The CDR3 nucleotides are TGTGCCAGCAGTTTGTTACGGGACACTGGGGCCAACGTCCTGACTTTC.

V is TRBV7-3 and J is TRBJ2-3, with a tentative D call TRBD2 (6 bases). The CDR3 extends over 13 amino acids. V lost 2 bases, J lost 6 bases, and 9 bases lay in between. Germline V gives CDR1 SGHTA, CDR2 FQGTGA. The CDR3 DNA is TGTGCCAGCAGCTTACTCCGGGGGGATACGCAGTATTTT. This encodes CASSLLRGDTQYF.

The chain couples TRBV20-1 to TRBJ1-5, with a possible D match to TRBD1 (6 bases). Trimming left V 6 bases short and J 6 bases short, with 21 bases between. The CDR3 is made up of 15 amino acids. Germline CDR1 DFQATT, CDR2 SNEGSKA (reference sequence). The CDR3 is CSATTGPGGGQPQHF. CDR3 coding DNA: TGCAGTGCCACGACAGGCCCCGGGGGGGGTCAGCCCCAGCATTTT.

This clonotype was counted many times. The chain couples TRBV6-2 or TRBV6-3 to TRBJ2-1; TRBD2 matches 7 bases. The CDR3 contains 16 residues. V was clipped by 11 bases and J by 9 bases; unmatched bases: 22. Germline V gene data show CDR1 as MNHEY and CDR2 as SVGEGT. The CDR3 bases are TGTGCCGTCGGCCGAGGACGGGAGGCCCTTTTAACTGAGCAGTTCTTC. Translating gives CAVGRGREALLTEQFF.

A few counts support this clonotype. This sequence joins TRBV5-1 and TRBJ2-5; tentative D call: TRBD1 (5 bases). The closer fit of TRBJ2-7 to the DNA end suggests the J call may be wrong. This CDR3 comprises 14 residues. CDR1 and CDR2 from the germline V gene are SGHRS and YFSETQ. The CDR3 reads CASSLRTTDGEQYF. CDR3 nucleotide sequence: TGCGCCAGCAGCTTACGGACGACAGACGGCGAGCAGTACTTC.

This clonotype was seen only a few times. This CDR3 reads CASSYSTSGYEQYF. CDR3 sequence (DNA): TGTGCCAGCAGTTACTCGACTAGCGGCTACGAGCAGTACTTC. The rearrangement joins TRBV6-5 to TRBJ2-4, with 9 bases identical to TRBD2. The J call could be wrong; TRBJ2-7 is a better fit for the DNA end. This CDR3 region has 14 residues. Germline assignment: CDR1 MNHEY and CDR2 SVGAGI.

The V call is TRBV20-1, the J call TRBJ2-2; 12 nucleotides agree with TRBD2. Trimming cost V 1 base and J 7 bases; bases outside gene matches: 4. The CDR3 length is 15 residues. Germline V gives CDR1 DFQATT, CDR2 SNEGSKA (reference sequence). CDR3 sequence: CSARGLAGVGGELFF. CDR3 coding DNA: TGCAGTGCTAGAGGACTAGCGGGAGTCGGCGGGGAGCTGTTTTTT.

This chain joins TRBV20-1 and TRBJ2-3; no clear D gene. With 1 base removed from V and 1 base from J, the gap between germline ends came to 12 bases. CDR3 length equals 15 residues. Germline CDR1 is DFQATT and CDR2 is SNEGSKA (reference sequence). CDR3 sequence: CSARGHRLRTDTQYF. The CDR3 DNA reads TGCAGTGCTAGAGGTCATAGGTTGCGCACAGATACGCAGTATTTT.